This T cell receptor (beta chain) was obtained from a study of blood T cell repertoires in COVID-19. Background on the study: Whether acute or convalescent, the COVID-19 samples came from the United States, Italy and Spain. Sample material is recorded as cDNA or gDNA derived from T cells, B-cell-depleted T cells, or PBMCs.

The assay was immunoSEQ multiplex PCR, and TCRdb's table has in-frame clones only and misses some. The repertoire holds 160,000 or so clones, with around 80% as singletons. Participant ages covered roughly 18 to 89 years across about two dozen US areas. The study assigned cohorts using participant-reported clinical history. Input material: PBMCs or T cells enriched from blood (not recorded which). The clonotype comes from a woman between 45 and 60 years old who had recovered from COVID-19.

For the CDR3, the DNA is TGTGCCAGTAGTCCGGGAGGGGCTGGAAACACCATATATTTT. Its protein is CASSPGGAGNTIYF. The chain recombines TRBV19 with TRBJ1-3; weak D call: TRBD1 (5 bases). V dropped 5 bases and J dropped 2 bases, with 10 bases sitting between them. This CDR3 is 14 amino acids long. CDR1 and CDR2 (germline): LNHDA, SQIVND (reference sequence).